Following are 6 T cell receptor beta chains from one sample sequenced in a study of OX40 agonist ivuxolimab in advanced cancers. Measured with immunoSEQ multiplex PCR; TCRdb has only the in-frame clones, and not every one. The sample includes over 50,000 clones, approximately 89% of them seen just once. This sample comprised CD4+ or CD8+ T cells sorted from blood, obtained in a trial of the OX40 agonist ivuxolimab. These receptors all come from an adult with an advanced solid tumor such as melanoma, head and neck, liver or kidney cancer.

J is TRBJ2-1 and V is TRBV7-2; D gene unclear. Trimming pared 5 bases from V and 8 bases from J, leaving 7 bases between. CDR3 size: 11 residues. The germline V gene has CDR1 SGHTA and CDR2 FQGNSA. The CDR3 here is CASSISDEQFF. CDR3 bases: TGTGCCAGCAGCATTTCCGATGAGCAGTTCTTC.

The chain recombines TRBV11-3 with TRBJ2-7; D is uncertain. The germline V and J ends were trimmed by 1 base and 5 bases, with 6 bases remaining between them. Germline V gene data show CDR1 as SGHNT and CDR2 as YENEEA. This CDR3 has 12 residues. In DNA form, the CDR3 reads TGTGCCAGCAGCTTAGCCTGGCACGAGCAGTACTTC. It is translated as CASSLAWHEQYF.

The V gene is TRBV27, the J gene TRBJ2-5; tentative D call: TRBD2 (6 bases). The end of the DNA aligns better with TRBJ2-7, so the J call may be wrong. The germline V gene has CDR1 MNHEY and CDR2 SMNVEV (reference sequence). The CDR3 sequence is 14 residues long. CDR3 sequence reads: CASSWTTRSYEQYF. Here the CDR3 DNA reads TGTGCCAGCAGTTGGACTACCAGATCCTACGAGCAGTACTTC.

The chain carries TRBV4-1 and TRBJ2-7; no definite D call. V was pared by 0 bases and J by 1 base, with 7 bases between. Germline loops: CDR1 MGHRA, CDR2 YSYEKL. This CDR3 is 14 amino acids long. CDR3 sequence (DNA): TGCGCCAGCAGCCAAGATCCCTTTTCCTACGAGCAGTACTTC. Translating gives CASSQDPFSYEQYF.

The chain links TRBV11-2 to TRBJ2-2, with 7 bases identical to TRBD1. The length of the CDR3 is 17 residues. V gave up 2 bases and J gave up 1 base; unmatched junction bases: 7. Per the germline V gene, CDR1 is SGHAT and CDR2 is FQNNGV. CDR3 DNA sequence: TGTGCCAGCAGCTTAACAACCGGGACAGAGAACACCGGGGAGCTGTTTTTT. This sequence encodes CASSLTTGTENTGELFF.

The V and J genes are TRBV4-3 and TRBJ2-1; TRBD2 agrees at 7 bases. Per germline, CDR1 LGHNA and CDR2 YSLEER. Trimming at V came to 8 bases and at J to 0 bases, leaving 4 bases not matched to a gene. This CDR3 is 14 amino acids long. The CDR3 nucleotides are TGCGCCAGCCGGGAGGCCCTCTCCTACAATGAGCAGTTCTTC. Protein product: CASREALSYNEQFF.